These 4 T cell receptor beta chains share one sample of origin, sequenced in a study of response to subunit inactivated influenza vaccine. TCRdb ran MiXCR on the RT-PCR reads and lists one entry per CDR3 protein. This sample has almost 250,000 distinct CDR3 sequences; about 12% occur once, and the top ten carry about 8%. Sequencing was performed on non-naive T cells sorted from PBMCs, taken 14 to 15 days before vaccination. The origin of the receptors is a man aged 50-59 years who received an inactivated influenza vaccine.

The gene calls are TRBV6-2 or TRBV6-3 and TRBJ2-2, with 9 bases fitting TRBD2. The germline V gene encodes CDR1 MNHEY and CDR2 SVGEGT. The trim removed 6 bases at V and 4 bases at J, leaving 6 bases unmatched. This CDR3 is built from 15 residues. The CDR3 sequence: CASSPGLAITGELFF. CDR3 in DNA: TGTGCCAGCAGCCCGGGACTAGCTATCACCGGGGAGCTGTTTTTT.

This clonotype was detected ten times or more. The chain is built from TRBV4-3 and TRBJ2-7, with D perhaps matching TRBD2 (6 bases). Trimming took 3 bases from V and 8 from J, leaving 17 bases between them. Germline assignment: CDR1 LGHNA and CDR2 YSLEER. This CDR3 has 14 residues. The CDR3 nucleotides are TGCGCCAGCAGCCAGACCTCCCCCGGAGGGCAGCAGTACTTC. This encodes CASSQTSPGGQQYF.

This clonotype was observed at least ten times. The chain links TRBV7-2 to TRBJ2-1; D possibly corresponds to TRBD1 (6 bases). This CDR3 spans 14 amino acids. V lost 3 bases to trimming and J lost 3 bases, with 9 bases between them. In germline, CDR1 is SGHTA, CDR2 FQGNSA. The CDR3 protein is CASSLDSYYNEQFF. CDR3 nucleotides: TGTGCCAGCAGCTTGGACAGCTACTACAATGAGCAGTTCTTC.

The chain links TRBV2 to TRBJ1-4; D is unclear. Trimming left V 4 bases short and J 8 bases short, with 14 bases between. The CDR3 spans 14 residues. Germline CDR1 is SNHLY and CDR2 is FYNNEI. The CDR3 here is CASSGRHQGEKLFF. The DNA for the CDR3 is TGTGCCAGCAGTGGGAGACACCAAGGAGAAAAACTGTTTTTT.